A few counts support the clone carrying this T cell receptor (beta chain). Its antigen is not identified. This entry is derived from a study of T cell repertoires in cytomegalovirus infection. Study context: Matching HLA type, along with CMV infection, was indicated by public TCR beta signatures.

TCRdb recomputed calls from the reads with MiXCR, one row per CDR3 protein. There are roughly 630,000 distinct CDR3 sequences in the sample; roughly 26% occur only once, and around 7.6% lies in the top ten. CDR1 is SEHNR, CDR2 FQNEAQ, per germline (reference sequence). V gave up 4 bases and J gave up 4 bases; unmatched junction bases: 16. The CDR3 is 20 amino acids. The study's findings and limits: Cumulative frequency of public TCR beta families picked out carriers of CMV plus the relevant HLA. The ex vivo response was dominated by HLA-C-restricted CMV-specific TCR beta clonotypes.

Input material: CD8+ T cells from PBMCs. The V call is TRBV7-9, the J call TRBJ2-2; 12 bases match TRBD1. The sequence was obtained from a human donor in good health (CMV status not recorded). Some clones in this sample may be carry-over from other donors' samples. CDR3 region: CASSSTGQGASPVSTGELFF. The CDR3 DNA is TGTGCCAGCAGCTCAACGGGACAGGGGGCTTCACCTGTCTCCACCGGGGAGCTGTTTTTT.